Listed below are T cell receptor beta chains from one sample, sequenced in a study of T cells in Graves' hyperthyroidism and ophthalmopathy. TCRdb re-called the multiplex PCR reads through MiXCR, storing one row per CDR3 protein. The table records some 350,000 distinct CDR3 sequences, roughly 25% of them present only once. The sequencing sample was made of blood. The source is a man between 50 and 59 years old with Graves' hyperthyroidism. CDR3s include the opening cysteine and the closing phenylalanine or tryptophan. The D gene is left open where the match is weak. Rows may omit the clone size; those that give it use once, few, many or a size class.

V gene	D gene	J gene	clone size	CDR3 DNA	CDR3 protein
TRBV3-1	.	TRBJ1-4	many	TGTGCCAGCAGCCAAGGATTGGGGACGTGGAATGAAAAACTGTTTTTT	CASSQGLGTWNEKLFF
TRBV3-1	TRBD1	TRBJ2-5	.	TGTGCCAGCACCTCCCGGACAGGCCAAGAGACCCAGTACTTC	CASTSRTGQETQYF
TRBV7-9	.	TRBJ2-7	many	TGTGCCAGCAGCTTAGAGTCAGGGAGGTACGAGCAGTACTTC	CASSLESGRYEQYF
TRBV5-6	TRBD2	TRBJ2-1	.	TGTGCCAGCAGCTCGTTAGCGGGGGAATCAAACAATGAGCAGTTCTTC	CASSSLAGESNNEQFF
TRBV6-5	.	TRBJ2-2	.	TGTGCCAGCAGTTACAAGACCAGCACCGGGGAGCTGTTTTTT	CASSYKTSTGELFF
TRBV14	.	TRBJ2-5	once	TGTGCCAGCAGCCCCCACTCAGGGGTTGAGACCCAGTACTTC	CASSPHSGVETQYF
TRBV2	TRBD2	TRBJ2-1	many	TGTGCCAGCAGTGGGTGGGGACTAGCGCTTAACAATGAGCAGTTCTTC	CASSGWGLALNNEQFF
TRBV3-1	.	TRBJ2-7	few	TGTGCCAGCAGCAAATCGACTAGTAGGTCCTACGAGCAGTACTTC	CASSKSTSRSYEQYF
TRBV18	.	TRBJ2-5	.	TGTGCCAGCTCACCGACTGGTTCTCTCCGGGGGAAGGAGACCCAGTACTTC	CASSPTGSLRGKETQYF
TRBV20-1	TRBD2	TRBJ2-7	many	TGCAGTGCTAGGAACCTAGCGGGAGGGATATACGAGCAGTACTTC	CSARNLAGGIYEQYF
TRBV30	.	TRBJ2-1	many	TGTGCCTGGACCTGGACGCACTACAATGAGCAGTTCTTC	CAWTWTHYNEQFF
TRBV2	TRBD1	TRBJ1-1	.	TGTGCCAGCAGCGCAAAGGACAGGTGGATGGGCGACACTGAAGCTTTCTTT	CASSAKDRWMGDTEAFF
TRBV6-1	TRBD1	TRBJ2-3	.	TGTGCCAGCAGTGATGATAGGGGGCTGGATACGCAGTATTTT	CASSDDRGLDTQYF
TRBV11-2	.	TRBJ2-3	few	TGTGCCAGCAGTGACGGTTACACAGATACGCAGTATTTT	CASSDGYTDTQYF
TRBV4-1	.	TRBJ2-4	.	TGCGCCAGCAGCCAAGTTGGGGAAAACATTCAGTACTTC	CASSQVGENIQYF
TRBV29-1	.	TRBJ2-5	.	TGCAGCGCCCTGGGGCTAGACCAAGAGACCCAGTACTTC	CSALGLDQETQYF
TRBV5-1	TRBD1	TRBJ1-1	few	TGCGCCAGCAGCCCAGTAACAGGACAGGCAGGGAGAAGGAACACTGAAGCTTTCTTT	CASSPVTGQAGRRNTEAFF
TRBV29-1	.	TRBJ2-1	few	TGCAGCCTAGGAGACACGGGGTCCGGGGGTGAGCAGTTCTTC	CSLGDTGSGGEQFF
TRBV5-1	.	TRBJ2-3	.	TGCGCCAGCAGCTTGGTTTCTGCCGATTGGTTCGCTGACTGCACAGAAACAGATACGCAGTATTTT	CASSLVSADWFADCTETDTQYF
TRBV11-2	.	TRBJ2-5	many	TGTGCCAGCAGCTTAGATCGAGGGGCTCAAGAGACCCAGTACTTC	CASSLDRGAQETQYF